Below, 19 T cell receptor beta chains from the same sample are listed, as sequenced in a study of blood T cell repertoires in COVID-19. Using immunoSEQ multiplex PCR, the repertoire was profiled, and TCRdb retains in-frame clones only, with some absent. The sample consists of roughly 200,000 clones, 80% to 85% of them appearing once. Sequencing was done on a sample of peripheral blood. All receptors derive from a man aged 50-59 years with active or convalescent COVID-19.

This clone has more than one count but fewer than ten. The chain uses TRBV4-1 and TRBJ1-2, with D tentatively TRBD1 (6 bases). Looked up from germline, CDR1 is MGHRA and CDR2 is YSYEKL. V lost 4 bases to trimming and J lost 5 bases, with 20 bases between them. CDR3 length: 16 residues. CDR3 loop: CASSPLRGVGWYGYTF. The CDR3, as DNA: TGCGCCAGCAGCCCTCTCAGGGGCGTCGGGTGGTATGGCTACACCTTC.

This chain links TRBV5-4 with TRBJ1-2, with TRBD1 identical over 9 bases. Per germline, CDR1 SGHNT and CDR2 YYREEE (reference sequence). CDR3 length: 14 residues. Losses at the gene ends were 1 base for V and 8 bases for J; bases not matched to a gene: 6. The CDR3 protein is CASSLRDRAGGYTF. The CDR3 DNA reads TGTGCCAGCAGCTTGCGGGACAGGGCTGGCGGCTACACCTTC.

This clone showed up just a few times. The chain couples TRBV7-3 to TRBJ2-6; no firm D call. CDR3 size: 14 residues. Trimming took 1 base from V and 3 from J, leaving 4 bases between them. Per the germline V gene, CDR1 is SGHTA and CDR2 is FQGTGA. DNA of the CDR3: TGTGCCAGCAGCTTAAATCGTGGGGCCAACGTCCTGACTTTC. It encodes CASSLNRGANVLTF.

The chain employs TRBV6-5 and TRBJ1-1; tentatively, D is TRBD1 (5 bases). The length of the CDR3 is 15 residues. CDR1 and CDR2 from the germline V gene are MNHEY and SVGAGI. Trimming removed 5 bases at V and 5 bases at J, with 18 bases between. CDR3 protein: CASSNGGGHRTEAFF. The CDR3 DNA follows: TGTGCCAGCAGTAATGGGGGAGGGCATCGAACTGAAGCTTTCTTT.

The chain recombines TRBV5-1 with TRBJ2-2, with 12 bases that match TRBD2. The CDR3 is 16 amino acids. CDR1 and CDR2 from the germline V gene are SGHRS and YFSETQ. V trimming: 4 bases; J trimming: 5 bases; junction bases outside the gene matches: 6. CDR3 nucleotides: TGCGCCAGCAGCAAACGGACTAGCGGGGAGACCGGGGAGCTGTTTTTT. It yields the protein CASSKRTSGETGELFF. The full variable domain, completed using reference TRBV5-1 and TRBJ2-2, is KAGVTQTPRYLIKTRGQQVTLSCSPISGHRSVSWYQQTPGQGLQFLFEYFSETQRNKGNFPGRFSGRQFSNSRSEMNVSTLELGDSALYLCASSKRTSGETGELFFGEGSRLTVL.

J is TRBJ1-5 and V is TRBV15, with D perhaps matching TRBD1 (6 bases). The CDR3 length is 13 residues. The germline gives CDR1 LNHNV, CDR2 YYDKDF (reference sequence). Trimming pared 5 bases from V and 11 bases from J, leaving 16 bases between. CDR3 nucleotide sequence: TGTGCCACCAGCCACCGGGGGGAGGGGGCCCAGCATTTT. Translating gives CATSHRGEGAQHF.

The genes are TRBV28 and TRBJ1-6; D ambiguous. Germline CDR1 is MDHEN and CDR2 is SYDVKM. With 2 bases removed from V and 10 bases from J, the gap between germline ends came to 12 bases. This CDR3 region has 14 residues. The CDR3 loop reads CASSLHIGNSPLHF. The CDR3 DNA is TGTGCCAGCAGTTTACACATCGGGAACTCACCCCTCCACTTT.

The V call is TRBV10-3, the J call TRBJ1-5; 11 bases fit TRBD1. Germline CDR1 reads ENHRY; CDR2 reads SYGVKD. This CDR3 has 13 residues. Trimming took 11 bases from V and 6 from J; bases not matched to a gene: 6. The CDR3 protein is CAVGQGAGQPQHF. The CDR3 nucleotides are TGTGCCGTCGGACAGGGGGCCGGTCAGCCCCAGCATTTT.

V gene TRBV19 combines with J gene TRBJ2-1; 12 bases are a match to TRBD1. CDR1 LNHDA and CDR2 SQIVND come from the germline V gene (reference sequence). The CDR3 is 16 amino acids. V lost 6 bases, J lost 9 bases, and 12 bases stayed unmatched. CDR3 nucleotides: TGTGCCAGTAGCGGAACCGGGACAGGGGGCCCCGCTGAGCAGTTCTTC. It encodes CASSGTGTGGPAEQFF.

The chain couples TRBV9 to TRBJ1-2, with 10 bases aligning to TRBD1. The V gene end was trimmed by 4 bases and the J gene end by 2 bases; junction bases not matched to a gene: 2. Germline V gene sequence: CDR1 SGDLS, CDR2 YYNGEE. The CDR3 is 14 residues long. CDR3 coding DNA: TGTGCCAGCAGCCCGACAGGGGGCAACTATGGCTACACCTTC. Its protein product is CASSPTGGNYGYTF.

Concerning this clone itself: Different DNA sequences within this sample yield the same CDR3. V usage is TRBV27 and J usage is TRBJ2-2; 8 positions match TRBD1. Trimming cost V 3 bases and J 7 bases; bases outside gene matches: 4. CDR1 and CDR2 from the germline V gene are MNHEY and SMNVEV (reference sequence). This CDR3 comprises 14 residues. As DNA, the CDR3 is TGTGCCAGCAGTTTCAGGGGGCGGGGCGGGGAGCTGTTTTTT. It translates to CASSFRGRGGELFF.

This clone was detected only once. This rearrangement joins TRBV7-8 to TRBJ1-5; weak D call: TRBD1 (6 bases). The V and J ends lost 3 bases and 4 bases respectively, with 13 bases between them. The CDR3 length is 15 residues. Looked up from germline, CDR1 is SGHVS and CDR2 is FQNEAQ. For the CDR3, the DNA is TGTGCCAGCAGCTTGGAGGACAGATCGAATCAGCCCCAGCATTTT. This sequence encodes CASSLEDRSNQPQHF. The complete variable domain, with remaining parts taken from reference TRBV7-8 and TRBJ1-5, reads GAGVSQSPRYKVAKRGQDVALRCDPISGHVSLFWYQQALGQGPEFLTYFQNEAQLDKSGLPSDRFFAERPEGSVSTLKIQRTQQEDSAVYLCASSLEDRSNQPQHFGDGTRLSIL.

The V call is TRBV11-2, the J call TRBJ1-6, with D maybe TRBD1 (5 bases). CDR3 length: 16 residues. V gave up 6 bases and J gave up 7 bases, with 19 bases separating them. Germline values: CDR1 SGHAT, CDR2 FQNNGV. The CDR3 nucleotides are TGTGCCAGCAGTCCTGGGGCCACAGAGATCAATTCACCCCTCCACTTT. The encoded protein is CASSPGATEINSPLHF.

The chain joins TRBV6-1 to TRBJ2-2; 10 bases map to TRBD1. J gave up 3 bases and V 4 bases, and 11 bases lay outside the gene matches. CDR3 size: 18 residues. Germline assignment: CDR1 MNHNS and CDR2 SASEGT. CDR3: CASSAGTGDIEYTGELFF. CDR3 nucleotides: TGTGCCAGCAGTGCAGGGACAGGGGACATAGAATACACCGGGGAGCTGTTTTTT.

This clone has only a few counts. The chain couples TRBV5-6 to TRBJ2-3; possibly TRBD2 for D (6 bases). CDR3 length: 16 amino acids. Trimming removed 7 bases at V and 1 base at J, with 19 bases between. In germline, CDR1 is SGHDT, CDR2 YYEEEE. CDR3 DNA: TGTGCCAGCGCCCCTTTCTCGCGGGGACGCACAGATACGCAGTATTTT. Translating gives CASAPFSRGRTDTQYF.

This chain connects TRBV5-1 to TRBJ1-6, with 7 bases fitting TRBD1. The CDR3 runs 15 residues. Germline values: CDR1 SGHRS, CDR2 YFSETQ. J lost 10 bases, V lost 3 bases, and 10 bases had no gene match. CDR3 sequence (DNA): TGCGCCAGCAGCTCCGGACAGGCCACGGGGTCACCCCTCCACTTT. Protein sequence: CASSSGQATGSPLHF.

The chain joins TRBV28 to TRBJ1-6, with TRBD1 matching over 12 bases. Germline values: CDR1 MDHEN, CDR2 SYDVKM. Trimming removed 2 bases from V and 8 bases from J; junction bases left unmatched: 7. The CDR3 runs to 17 residues. Here the CDR3 DNA reads TGTGCCAGCAGTTTACTCCTTGGGACAGGGGGCTATTCACCCCTCCACTTT. It is translated as CASSLLLGTGGYSPLHF.

The chain combines TRBV9 with TRBJ1-2; D unclear. V gave up 0 bases and J gave up 0 bases, with 9 bases separating them. CDR1 is SGDLS and CDR2 is YYNGEE in the germline V gene. The CDR3 covers 15 residues. The CDR3 nucleotides read TGTGCCAGCAGCGTAGATGATGCGGCTAACTATGGCTACACCTTC. It codes for CASSVDDAANYGYTF.

This chain links TRBV24-1 with TRBJ2-3, with TRBD2 matching 10 bases. The CDR3 is 18 residues long. Germline V CDR1 and CDR2: KGHDR, SFDVKD. V gave up 3 bases and J gave up 5 bases; unmatched junction bases: 13. DNA of the CDR3: TGTGCCACCAGTGATCCCGGGACCAGCGGGGGGGCCGGAGATACGCAGTATTTT. Its protein product is CATSDPGTSGGAGDTQYF.